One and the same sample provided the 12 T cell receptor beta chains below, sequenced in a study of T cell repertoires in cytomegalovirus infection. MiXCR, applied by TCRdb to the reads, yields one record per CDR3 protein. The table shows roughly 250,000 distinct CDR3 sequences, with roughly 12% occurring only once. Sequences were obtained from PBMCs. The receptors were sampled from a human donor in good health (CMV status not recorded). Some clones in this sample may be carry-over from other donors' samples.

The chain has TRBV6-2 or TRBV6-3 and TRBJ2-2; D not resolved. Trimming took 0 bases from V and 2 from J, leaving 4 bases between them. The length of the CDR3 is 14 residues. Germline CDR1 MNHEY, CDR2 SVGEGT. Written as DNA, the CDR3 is TGTGCCAGCAGTTACTCGACTAACACCGGGGAGCTGTTTTTT. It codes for CASSYSTNTGELFF.

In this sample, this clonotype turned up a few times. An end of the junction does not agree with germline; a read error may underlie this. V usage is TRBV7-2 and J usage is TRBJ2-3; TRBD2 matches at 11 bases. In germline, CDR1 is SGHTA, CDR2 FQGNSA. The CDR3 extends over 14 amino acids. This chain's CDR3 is CASSIAGGPDTQYF. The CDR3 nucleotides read TGTGCCAGCAGCATAGCGGGAGGGCCAGATACGCAGTATTTT. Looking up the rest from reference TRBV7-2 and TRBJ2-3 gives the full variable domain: GAGVSQSPSNKVTEKGKDVELRCDPISGHTALYWYRQSLGQGLEFLIYFQGNSAPDKSGLPSDRFSAERTGGSVSTLTIQRTQQEDSAVYLCASSIAGGPDTQYFGPGTRLTVL.

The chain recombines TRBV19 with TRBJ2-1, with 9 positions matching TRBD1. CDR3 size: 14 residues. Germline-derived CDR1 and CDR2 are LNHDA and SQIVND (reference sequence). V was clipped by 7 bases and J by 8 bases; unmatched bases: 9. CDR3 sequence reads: CASINRGLSDEQFF. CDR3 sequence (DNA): TGTGCCAGTATAAACAGGGGGCTGTCCGATGAGCAGTTCTTC.

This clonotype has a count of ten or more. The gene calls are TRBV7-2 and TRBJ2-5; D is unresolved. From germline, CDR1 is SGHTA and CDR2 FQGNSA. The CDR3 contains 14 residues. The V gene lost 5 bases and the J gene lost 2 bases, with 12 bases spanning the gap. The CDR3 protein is CASSPRGYQETQYF. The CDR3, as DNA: TGTGCCAGCAGCCCTCGTGGGTATCAAGAGACCCAGTACTTC.

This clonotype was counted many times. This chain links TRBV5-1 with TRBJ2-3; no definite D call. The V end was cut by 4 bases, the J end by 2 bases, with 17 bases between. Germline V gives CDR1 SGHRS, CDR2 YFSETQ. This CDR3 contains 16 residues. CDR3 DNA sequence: TGCGCCAGCAGCGTAAAAAGGAGCCTTTCCACAGATACGCAGTATTTT. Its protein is CASSVKRSLSTDTQYF.

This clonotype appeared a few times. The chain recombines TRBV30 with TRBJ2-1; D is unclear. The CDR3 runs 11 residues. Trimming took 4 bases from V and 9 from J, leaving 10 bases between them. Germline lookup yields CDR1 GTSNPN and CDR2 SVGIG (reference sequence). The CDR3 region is CAWTRYGEQFF. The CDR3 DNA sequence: TGTGCCTGGACCCGATATGGTGAGCAGTTCTTC.

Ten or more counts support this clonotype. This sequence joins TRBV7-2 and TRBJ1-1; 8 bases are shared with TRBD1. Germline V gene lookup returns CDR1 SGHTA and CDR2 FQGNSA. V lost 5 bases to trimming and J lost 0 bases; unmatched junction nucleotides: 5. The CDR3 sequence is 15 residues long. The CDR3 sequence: CASSPRTGMNTEAFF. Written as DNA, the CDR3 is TGTGCCAGCAGCCCAAGGACAGGGATGAACACTGAAGCTTTCTTT.

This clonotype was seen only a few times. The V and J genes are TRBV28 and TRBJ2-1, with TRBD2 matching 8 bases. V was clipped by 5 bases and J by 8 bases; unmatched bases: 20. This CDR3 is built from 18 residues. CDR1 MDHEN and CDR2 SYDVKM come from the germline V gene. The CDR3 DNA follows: TGTGCCAGCAGTCAATCTCCGGGACTAGGGTCCCTTCACGATGAGCAGTTCTTC. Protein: CASSQSPGLGSLHDEQFF.

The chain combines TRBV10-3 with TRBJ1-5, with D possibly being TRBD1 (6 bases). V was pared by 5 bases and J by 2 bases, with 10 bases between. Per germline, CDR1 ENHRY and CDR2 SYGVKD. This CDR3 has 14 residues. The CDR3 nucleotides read TGTGCCATCAGTATACAGGGTGGCAATCAGCCCCAGCATTTT. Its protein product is CAISIQGGNQPQHF.

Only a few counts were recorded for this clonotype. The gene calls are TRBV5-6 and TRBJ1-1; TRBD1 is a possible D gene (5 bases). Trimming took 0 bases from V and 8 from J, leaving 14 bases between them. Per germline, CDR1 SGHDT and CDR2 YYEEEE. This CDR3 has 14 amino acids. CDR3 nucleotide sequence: TGTGCCAGCAGCTTGGTCTCGGGACTCCTCGAAGCTTTCTTT. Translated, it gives CASSLVSGLLEAFF.

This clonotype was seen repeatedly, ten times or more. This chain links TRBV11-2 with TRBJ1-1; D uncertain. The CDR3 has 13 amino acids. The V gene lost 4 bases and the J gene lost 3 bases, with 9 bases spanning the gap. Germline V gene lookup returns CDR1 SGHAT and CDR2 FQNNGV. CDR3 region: CASSSPTDTEAFF. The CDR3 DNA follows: TGTGCCAGCAGCTCTCCGACGGACACTGAAGCTTTCTTT.

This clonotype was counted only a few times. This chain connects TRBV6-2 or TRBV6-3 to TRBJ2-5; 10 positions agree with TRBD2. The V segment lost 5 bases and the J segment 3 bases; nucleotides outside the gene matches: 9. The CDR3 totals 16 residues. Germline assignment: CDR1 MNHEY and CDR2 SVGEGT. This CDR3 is CASSARLAGVKETQYF. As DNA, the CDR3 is TGTGCCAGCAGTGCGCGACTAGCGGGTGTTAAAGAGACCCAGTACTTC.